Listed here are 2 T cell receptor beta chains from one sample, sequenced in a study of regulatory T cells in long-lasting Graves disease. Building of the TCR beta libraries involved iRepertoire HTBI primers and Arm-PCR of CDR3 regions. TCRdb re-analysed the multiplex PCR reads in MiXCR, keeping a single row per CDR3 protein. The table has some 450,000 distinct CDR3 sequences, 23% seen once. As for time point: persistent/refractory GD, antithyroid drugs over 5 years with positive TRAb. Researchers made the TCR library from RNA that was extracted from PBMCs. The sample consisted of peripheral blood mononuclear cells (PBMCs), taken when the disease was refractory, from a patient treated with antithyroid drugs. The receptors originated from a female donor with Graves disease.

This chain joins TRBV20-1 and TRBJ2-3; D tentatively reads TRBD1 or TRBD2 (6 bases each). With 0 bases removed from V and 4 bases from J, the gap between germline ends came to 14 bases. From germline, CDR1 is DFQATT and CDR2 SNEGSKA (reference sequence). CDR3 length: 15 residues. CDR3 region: CSARDGDRGADTQYF. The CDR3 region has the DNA TGCAGTGCTAGAGATGGGGATAGGGGGGCAGATACGCAGTATTTT.

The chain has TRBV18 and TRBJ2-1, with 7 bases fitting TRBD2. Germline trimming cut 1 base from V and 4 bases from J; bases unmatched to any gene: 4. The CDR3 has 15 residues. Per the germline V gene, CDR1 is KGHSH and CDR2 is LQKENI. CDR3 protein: CASSPLERGYNEQFF. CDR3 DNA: TGTGCCAGCTCACCACTTGAGCGGGGATACAATGAGCAGTTCTTC.